A single T cell receptor (beta chain) is shown here with its context. This sample stems from a study of cytomegalovirus exposure and HLA in healthy donors. This CDR3 has 15 amino acids. Germline V gene sequence: CDR1 SQVTM, CDR2 ANQGSEA. V trimming: 4 bases; J trimming: 4 bases; junction bases outside the gene matches: 2. Primers: 60 Vbeta forward and 13 Jbeta reverse. Generated by immunoSEQ multiplex PCR, the TCRdb table keeps only in-frame clones and is missing some. The sample consists of 180,000 or so clones, around four fifths of them appearing once. The receptor's source is a woman aged 25-40 years in good health and CMV-seronegative. Material for sequencing was PBMCs. The chain couples TRBV29-1 to TRBJ2-3; 16 nucleotides align to TRBD2. CDR3 region: CSVAGLAGGSDTQYF. CDR3 nucleotide sequence: TGCAGCGTTGCGGGACTAGCGGGGGGGTCAGATACGCAGTATTTT.